This entry lists 6 T cell receptor beta chains sequenced from one sample in a study of blood T cell repertoires in COVID-19 (TCRdb year 2020). The library came from the immunoSEQ multiplex PCR assay. The table was pulled from immuneACCESS by TCRdb, which kept in-frame rearrangements only. Such tables lose some clones; where checked, under half of the loss comes from unresolved V genes, and the rest has no known cause. The sample has some 150,000 clones on record, around 85% of them singletons. The top ten hold roughly 3% of the sample. Material: peripheral blood. Receptors were obtained from a man aged 70 or older with acute or convalescent COVID-19.

The genes are TRBV7-2 and TRBJ2-3, with 11 bases fitting TRBD1. The CDR3 sequence is 16 residues long. Germline CDR1 reads SGHTA; CDR2 reads FQGNSA. J was trimmed by 4 bases and V by 5 bases; bases with no gene match: 8. The chain's CDR3 is CASSREDRGRSDTQYF. In DNA, the CDR3 is TGTGCCAGCAGCCGGGAGGACAGGGGGCGCTCAGATACGCAGTATTTT.

This clone has only a few counts. The chain recombines TRBV28 with TRBJ1-5; D gene unclear. V was cut by 5 bases and J by 3 bases, with 14 bases left in between. This CDR3 contains 15 residues. From germline, CDR1 is MDHEN and CDR2 SYDVKM. As DNA, the CDR3 is TGTGCCAGCAGTCGCGAGGATCTAGACAATCAGCCCCAGCATTTT. This gives the protein CASSREDLDNQPQHF.

The chain joins TRBV15 to TRBJ1-2; tentatively, D is TRBD1 (6 bases). The CDR3 loop spans 16 amino acids. V was trimmed by 1 base and J by 1 base, leaving 13 bases between them. Germline CDR1 reads LNHNV; CDR2 reads YYDKDF (reference sequence). The CDR3 DNA sequence: TGTGCCACCAGCAGAGCCGGGACAACAAATAACTATGGCTACACCTTC. It codes for CATSRAGTTNNYGYTF.

The chain employs TRBV27 and TRBJ2-1; 13 nucleotides line up with TRBD2. Germline V gene data show CDR1 as MNHEY and CDR2 as SMNVEV (reference sequence). The CDR3 runs to 17 residues. Losses at the gene ends were 5 bases for V and 7 bases for J; bases not matched to a gene: 11. This CDR3 is CASSPRLAGGRRNEQFF. Written as DNA, the CDR3 is TGTGCCAGCAGTCCCCGACTAGCGGGAGGCCGCCGAAATGAGCAGTTCTTC.

CDR3 sequence reads: CASSHPDREVTDTQYF. DNA for the CDR3: TGTGCCAGCAGCCACCCGGACAGGGAGGTGACAGATACGCAGTATTTT. V gene TRBV21-1 combines with J gene TRBJ2-3; the table names TRBD1, a call not compared with the DNA. TRBV21-1 is an annotated pseudogene. This CDR3 contains 16 residues.

CDR3: CASSLQLAGGGLAKNIQYF. CDR3 nucleotides: TGTGCCAGCAGCTTACAGCTAGCGGGAGGAGGTCTAGCCAAAAACATTCAGTACTTC. The V and J genes are TRBV13 and TRBJ2-4; TRBD2 matches at 11 bases. The CDR3 is 19 residues long. Germline-derived CDR1 and CDR2 are PRHDT and FYEKMQ (reference sequence). V trimming: 2 bases; J trimming: 0 bases; junction bases outside the gene matches: 9.